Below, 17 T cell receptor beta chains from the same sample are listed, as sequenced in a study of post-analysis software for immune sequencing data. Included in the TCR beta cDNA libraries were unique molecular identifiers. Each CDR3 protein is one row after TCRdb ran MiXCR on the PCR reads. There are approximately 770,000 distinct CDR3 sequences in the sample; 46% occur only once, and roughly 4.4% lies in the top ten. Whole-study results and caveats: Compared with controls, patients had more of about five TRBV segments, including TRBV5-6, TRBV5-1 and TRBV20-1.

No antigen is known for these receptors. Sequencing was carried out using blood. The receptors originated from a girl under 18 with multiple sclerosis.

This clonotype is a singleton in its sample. CDR3 in DNA: TGTGCCAGCATGACAGGCGGACAGCCCCAGCATTTT. This codes for CASMTGGQPQHF. The rearrangement joins TRBV6-1 to TRBJ1-5, with D tentatively TRBD1 (6 bases). Between the trimmed V and J ends, which lost 7 bases and 7 bases, there was a span of 11 bases. The CDR3 contains 12 residues. CDR1 MNHNS and CDR2 SASEGT come from the germline V gene.

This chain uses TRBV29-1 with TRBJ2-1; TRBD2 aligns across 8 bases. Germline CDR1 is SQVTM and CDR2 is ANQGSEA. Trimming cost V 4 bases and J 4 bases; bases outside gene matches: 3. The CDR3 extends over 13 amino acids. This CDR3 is CSVGTSIYNEQFF. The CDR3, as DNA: TGCAGCGTTGGGACTAGCATTTACAATGAGCAGTTCTTC.

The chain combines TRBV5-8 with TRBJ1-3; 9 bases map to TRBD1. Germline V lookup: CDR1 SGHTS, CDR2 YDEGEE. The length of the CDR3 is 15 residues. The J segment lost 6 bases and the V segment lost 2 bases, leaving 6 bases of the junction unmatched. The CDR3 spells CASSFGQGYENTIYF. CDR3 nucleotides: TGTGCCAGCAGCTTTGGACAGGGGTACGAAAACACCATATATTTT.

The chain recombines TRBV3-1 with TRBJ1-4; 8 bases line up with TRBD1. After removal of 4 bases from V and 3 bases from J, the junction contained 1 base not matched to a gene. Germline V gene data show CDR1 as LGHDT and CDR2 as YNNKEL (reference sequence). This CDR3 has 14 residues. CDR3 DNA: TGTGCCAGCAGCCGCAGGGGGCCTAATGAAAAACTGTTTTTT. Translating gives CASSRRGPNEKLFF.

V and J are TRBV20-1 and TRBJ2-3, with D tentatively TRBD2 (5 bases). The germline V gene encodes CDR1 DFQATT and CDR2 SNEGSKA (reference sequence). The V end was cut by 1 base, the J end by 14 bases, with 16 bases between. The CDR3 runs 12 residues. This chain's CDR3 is CSARGVAGGRYF. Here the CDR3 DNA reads TGCAGTGCTAGAGGGGTGGCGGGTGGACGGTATTTT.

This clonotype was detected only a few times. The CDR3 loop is CASSLSIQYF. The CDR3 coding sequence is TGTGCCAGCAGTTTGAGCATTCAGTACTTC. V and J are TRBV12-3 or TRBV12-4 and TRBJ2-4; no definite D call. Trimming left V 3 bases short and J 9 bases short, with 3 bases between. The CDR3 covers 10 residues.

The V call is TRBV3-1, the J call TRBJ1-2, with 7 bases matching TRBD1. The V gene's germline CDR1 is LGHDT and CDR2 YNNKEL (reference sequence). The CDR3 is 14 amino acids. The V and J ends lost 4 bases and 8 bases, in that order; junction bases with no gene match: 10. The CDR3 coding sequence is TGTGCCAGCAGCCTCGGGACAGCCCAGATAGGCTACACCTTC. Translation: CASSLGTAQIGYTF.

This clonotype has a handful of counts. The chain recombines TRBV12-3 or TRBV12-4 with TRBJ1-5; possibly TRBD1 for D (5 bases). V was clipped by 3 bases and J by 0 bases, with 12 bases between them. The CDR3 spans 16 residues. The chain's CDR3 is CASSFEGRHSNQPQHF. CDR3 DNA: TGTGCCAGCAGTTTTGAGGGGCGTCATAGCAATCAGCCCCAGCATTTT.

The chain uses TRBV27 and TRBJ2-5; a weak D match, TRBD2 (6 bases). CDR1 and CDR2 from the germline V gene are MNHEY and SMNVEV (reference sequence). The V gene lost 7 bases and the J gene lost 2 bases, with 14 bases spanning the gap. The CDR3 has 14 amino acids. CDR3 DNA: TGTGCCAGCAACACACTAGGGACTCAAGAGACCCAGTACTTC. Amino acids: CASNTLGTQETQYF.

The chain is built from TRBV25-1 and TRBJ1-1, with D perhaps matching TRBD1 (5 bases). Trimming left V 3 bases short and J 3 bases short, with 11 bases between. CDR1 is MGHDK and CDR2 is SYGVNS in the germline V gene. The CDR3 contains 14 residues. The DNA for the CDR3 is TGTGCCAGCAGTGACTGGGGAGGGGACACTGAAGCTTTCTTT. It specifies CASSDWGGDTEAFF.

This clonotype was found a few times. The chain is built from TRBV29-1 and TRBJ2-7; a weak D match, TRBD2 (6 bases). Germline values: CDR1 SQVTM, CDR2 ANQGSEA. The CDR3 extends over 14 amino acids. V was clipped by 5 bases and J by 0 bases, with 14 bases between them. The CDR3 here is CSVRPGGTSYEQYF. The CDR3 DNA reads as TGCAGCGTTCGCCCTGGGGGGACCTCCTACGAGCAGTACTTC.

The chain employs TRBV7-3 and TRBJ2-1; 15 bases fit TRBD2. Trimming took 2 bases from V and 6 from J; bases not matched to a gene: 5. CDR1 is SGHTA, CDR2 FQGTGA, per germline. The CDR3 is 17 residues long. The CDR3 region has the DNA TGTGCCAGCAGCTTATTACCGGGACTAGCGGGAGGCAATGAGCAGTTCTTC. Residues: CASSLLPGLAGGNEQFF.

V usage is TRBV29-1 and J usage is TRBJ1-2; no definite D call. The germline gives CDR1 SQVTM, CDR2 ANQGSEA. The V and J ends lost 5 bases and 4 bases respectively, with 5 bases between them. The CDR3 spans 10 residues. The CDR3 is CSVFGYGYTF. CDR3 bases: TGCAGCGTTTTTGGCTATGGCTACACCTTC.

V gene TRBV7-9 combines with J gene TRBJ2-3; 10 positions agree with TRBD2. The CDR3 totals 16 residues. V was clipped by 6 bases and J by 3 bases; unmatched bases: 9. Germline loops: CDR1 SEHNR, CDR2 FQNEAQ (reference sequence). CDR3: CASSSPTSGITDTQYF. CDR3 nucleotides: TGTGCCAGCAGTTCTCCTACTAGCGGGATAACAGATACGCAGTATTTT.

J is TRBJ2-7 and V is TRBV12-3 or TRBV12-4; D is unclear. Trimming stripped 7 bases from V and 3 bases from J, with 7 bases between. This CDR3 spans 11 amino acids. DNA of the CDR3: TGTGCCAGCAAAGAAGGCTACGAGCAGTACTTC. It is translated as CASKEGYEQYF.

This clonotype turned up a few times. DNA of the CDR3: TGTGCCAGCAGCTATTGGACTAGCCGACACAATGAGCAGTTCTTC. Translating it yields CASSYWTSRHNEQFF. The chain carries TRBV11-3 and TRBJ2-1; 8 bases are shared with TRBD2. The length of the CDR3 is 15 residues. Germline CDR1 and CDR2: SGHNT and YENEEA. The V gene end was trimmed by 4 bases and the J gene end by 5 bases; junction bases not matched to a gene: 7.

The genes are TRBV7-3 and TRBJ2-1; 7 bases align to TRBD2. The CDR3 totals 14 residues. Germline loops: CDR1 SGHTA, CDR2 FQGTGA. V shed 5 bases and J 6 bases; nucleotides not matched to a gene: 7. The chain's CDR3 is CASSTSGTTNEQFF. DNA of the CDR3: TGTGCCAGCAGCACCAGCGGGACCACCAATGAGCAGTTCTTC.